The next 28 T cell receptor beta chains were all read from a single sample in a study of blood T cell repertoires in COVID-19. The repertoire was sequenced with immunoSEQ multiplex PCR; TCRdb's copy has only in-frame clones and lacks some. The sample holds approximately 230,000 clones, 70% to 90% seen once. The sequencing sample was made of peripheral blood. The receptor source for this set is a woman between 40 and 50 years old who had recovered from COVID-19.

DNA for the CDR3: TGTGCCAGCAGCCAATACGTTGGAGGGGGCTGCTATGGCTACACCTTC. Translation: CASSQYVGGGCYGYTF. The chain joins TRBV3-1 (or the pseudogene TRBV3-2) to TRBJ1-2; 7 nucleotides match TRBD1. Germline V gene data show CDR1 as LGHDT and CDR2 as YNNKEL (reference sequence). Trimming took 2 bases from V and 4 from J; bases not matched to a gene: 10. This CDR3 comprises 16 residues.

The genes are TRBV7-2 and TRBJ2-7, with D perhaps matching TRBD2 (7 bases). With 1 base removed from V and 2 bases from J, the gap between germline ends came to 12 bases. Germline V gene sequence: CDR1 SGHTA, CDR2 FQGNSA. The CDR3 has 15 amino acids. The DNA of the CDR3 is TGTGCCAGCAGCTTAGGGGGGGGCGGAACCTACGAGCAGTACTTC. It encodes CASSLGGGGTYEQYF.

This clone was counted a single time. V and J are TRBV5-1 and TRBJ2-7, with D possibly matching TRBD1 (6 bases). The CDR3 has 13 amino acids. Germline CDR1 and CDR2: SGHRS and YFSETQ. Deletions cut 4 bases from V and 3 bases from J, with 11 bases between. CDR3 nucleotide sequence: TGCGCCAGCAGCCGGGACACTGTCTACGAGCAGTACTTC. Protein sequence: CASSRDTVYEQYF.

The chain joins TRBV6-5 to TRBJ1-3; a weak D match, TRBD1 (6 bases). CDR1 and CDR2 from the germline V gene are MNHEY and SVGAGI. Trimming stripped 4 bases from V and 3 bases from J, with 13 bases between. The CDR3 loop spans 15 amino acids. Here the CDR3 reads CASSSGAAIGNTIYF. CDR3 DNA: TGTGCCAGCAGTTCAGGGGCCGCCATTGGAAACACCATATATTTT.

The table lists this clone with a count of one. The CDR3 here is CASSPRVGRITDTQYF. CDR3 sequence (DNA): TGTGCCAGCAGCCCACGCGTCGGGAGAATCACAGATACGCAGTATTTT. The chain combines TRBV27 with TRBJ2-3; tentative D call: TRBD2 (6 bases). Germline CDR1 and CDR2: MNHEY and SMNVEV (reference sequence). This CDR3 has 16 amino acids. V was pared by 6 bases and J by 2 bases, with 18 bases between.

The chain has TRBV7-2 and TRBJ2-3; 13 bases match TRBD2. V dropped 2 bases and J dropped 6; count of bases not matched to a gene: 8. Germline CDR1 is SGHTA and CDR2 is FQGNSA. This CDR3 comprises 17 residues. The CDR3: CASSLYRLAGGEDTQYF. The CDR3 bases are TGTGCCAGCAGCTTATACAGACTAGCGGGGGGTGAGGATACGCAGTATTTT.

The rearrangement joins TRBV2 to TRBJ2-2, with 10 bases identical to TRBD2. Trimming took 6 bases from V and 8 from J; bases not matched to a gene: 6. Germline V lookup: CDR1 SNHLY, CDR2 FYNNEI. This CDR3 is built from 14 residues. DNA of the CDR3: TGTGCCAGCAGCCTAGCGGGAGTGGGGGGGGAGCTGTTTTTT. Amino acids: CASSLAGVGGELFF.

The sample holds a few counts of this clone. The genes are TRBV15 and TRBJ1-2; D is uncertain. V gave up 3 bases and J gave up 4 bases, with 12 bases separating them. CDR1 is LNHNV, CDR2 YYDKDF, per germline (reference sequence). This CDR3 has 14 residues. The CDR3 loop reads CATSSDLGSYGYTF. Written as DNA, the CDR3 is TGTGCCACCAGCAGTGACCTAGGGAGCTATGGCTACACCTTC.

V is TRBV25-1 and J is TRBJ2-1; possible D gene TRBD1, 6 bases. Deletions cut 3 bases from V and 10 bases from J, with 13 bases between. The CDR3 runs 13 residues. The germline V gene has CDR1 MGHDK and CDR2 SYGVNS. Here the CDR3 DNA reads TGTGCCAGCAGTGACCCGCTTGACAGGGAGCAGTTCTTC. Its translation is CASSDPLDREQFF.

The CDR3 loop reads CASSLNSLSGNTIYF. The CDR3 DNA sequence: TGTGCCAGCAGTTTAAACAGTCTCTCTGGAAACACCATATATTTT. J is TRBJ1-3 and V is TRBV27, with D unclear. Germline V CDR1 and CDR2: MNHEY, SMNVEV (reference sequence). The ends were cut back, 2 bases at V and 0 bases at J, with 8 bases in the middle. The CDR3 has 15 residues.

This chain's CDR3 is CASSQDFLAATDTQYF. The DNA for the CDR3 is TGTGCCAGCAGCCAAGATTTTCTAGCGGCTACAGATACGCAGTATTTT. This rearrangement joins TRBV3-1 (or the pseudogene TRBV3-2) to TRBJ2-3; 7 bases are shared with TRBD2. Trimming took 0 bases from V and 3 from J; bases not matched to a gene: 6. Germline assignment: CDR1 LGHDT and CDR2 YNNKEL (reference sequence). The CDR3 is 16 residues long.

CDR3 sequence (DNA): TGTGCCATCAGTGATCTTGCAGGGGGATTTCAGAATCAGCCCCAGCATTTT. As protein: CAISDLAGGFQNQPQHF. The V gene is TRBV10-3, the J gene TRBJ1-5; TRBD1 matches 7 bases. The germline V gene encodes CDR1 ENHRY and CDR2 SYGVKD. This CDR3 is 17 amino acids long. V dropped 3 bases and J dropped 4; count of bases not matched to a gene: 12.

V and J are TRBV7-9 and TRBJ2-1; perhaps TRBD2 as D (7 bases). Germline CDR1 and CDR2: SEHNR and FQNEAQ (reference sequence). The CDR3 spans 15 residues. V lost 5 bases and J 7 bases, leaving 18 bases between the germline ends. The CDR3 DNA reads as TGTGCCAGCAGCAGTAACACACAGGGAGGGAATGAGCAGTTCTTC. Translated, it gives CASSSNTQGGNEQFF.

The chain is built from TRBV5-1 and TRBJ2-1; tentatively, D is TRBD2 (6 bases). With 0 bases removed from V and 8 bases from J, the gap between germline ends came to 18 bases. The CDR3 contains 16 residues. In germline, CDR1 is SGHRS, CDR2 YFSETQ. CDR3 sequence (DNA): TGCGCCAGCAGCTTGGGAACTAGCACCCTACTTCATGAGCAGTTCTTC. Translating it yields CASSLGTSTLLHEQFF.

The V call is TRBV2, the J call TRBJ2-1; 10 bases agree with TRBD2. Germline CDR1 and CDR2: SNHLY and FYNNEI. V was pared by 4 bases and J by 7 bases, with 7 bases of the junction left unmatched. The CDR3 loop spans 15 amino acids. CDR3 sequence reads: CASSGRLAGVNEQFF. CDR3 nucleotides: TGTGCCAGCAGTGGTCGCCTAGCGGGAGTTAATGAGCAGTTCTTC.

The V gene is TRBV6-2 or TRBV6-3, the J gene TRBJ1-5, with unresolved D. Germline V gives CDR1 MNHEY, CDR2 SVGEGT. The CDR3 has 15 amino acids. V was pared by 6 bases and J by 4 bases, with 16 bases between. In DNA, the CDR3 is TGTGCCAGCAGCCCCCTCACAGTTCTAAATCAGCCCCAGCATTTT. This sequence encodes CASSPLTVLNQPQHF.

In nucleotides, the CDR3 is TGTGCCAGCAGCTTAGTACTAGTTTCTAGCACAGATACGCAGTATTTT. This sequence encodes CASSLVLVSSTDTQYF. J is TRBJ2-3 and V is TRBV11-2; tentative D call: TRBD2 (5 bases). In germline, CDR1 is SGHAT, CDR2 FQNNGV. Trimming took 1 base from V and 0 from J, leaving 11 bases between them. CDR3 length equals 16 residues.

This chain joins TRBV30 and TRBJ2-7; 12 bases align to TRBD1. The V and J ends lost 0 bases and 4 bases, in that order; junction bases with no gene match: 4. The CDR3 has 15 amino acids. Germline V gene lookup returns CDR1 GTSNPN and CDR2 SVGIG (reference sequence). CDR3: CAWSVRDRGQYEQYF. CDR3 nucleotide sequence: TGTGCCTGGAGTGTAAGGGACAGGGGGCAGTACGAGCAGTACTTC.

V and J are TRBV6-6 and TRBJ1-2; the D gene is possibly TRBD1 (6 bases). V lost 7 bases and J 2 bases, leaving 11 bases between the germline ends. This CDR3 comprises 13 residues. From germline, CDR1 is MNHNY and CDR2 SVGAGI (reference sequence). This CDR3 is CASINRENYGYTF. The CDR3 DNA is TGTGCCAGCATTAACAGGGAGAACTATGGCTACACCTTC.

The V and J genes are TRBV27 and TRBJ1-2; tentative D call: TRBD1 (6 bases). V lost 0 bases and J 8 bases, leaving 10 bases between the germline ends. The CDR3 has 13 amino acids. Germline loops: CDR1 MNHEY, CDR2 SMNVEV (reference sequence). DNA of the CDR3: TGTGCCAGCAGTTTATCGGGCGGGGGCGGCTACACCTTC. It yields the protein CASSLSGGGGYTF.

The chain uses TRBV6-2 or TRBV6-3 and TRBJ1-5, with D perhaps matching TRBD1 (5 bases). The length of the CDR3 is 17 residues. The V and J ends lost 1 base and 4 bases respectively, with 17 bases between them. Germline loops: CDR1 MNHEY, CDR2 SVGEGT. The CDR3 DNA is TGTGCCAGCAGTTACTTGCTCGGGGGGGAGTGGAATCAGCCCCAGCATTTT. Its protein is CASSYLLGGEWNQPQHF.

The CDR3 DNA is TGTGCCAGACCCGGGACTAGCGGGAGGGAGACCGGGGAGCTGTTTTTT. It translates to CARPGTSGRETGELFF. The chain combines TRBV6-4 with TRBJ2-2, with 16 bases fitting TRBD2. Germline V gene data show CDR1 as MRHNA and CDR2 as SNTAGT. V shed 9 bases and J 5 bases; nucleotides not matched to a gene: 6. The CDR3 contains 16 residues.

This clone was counted a few times. This sequence joins TRBV6-2 or TRBV6-3 and TRBJ2-1, with 11 bases lining up with TRBD2. The V gene end was trimmed by 2 bases and the J gene end by 7 bases; junction bases not matched to a gene: 4. The CDR3 loop spans 15 amino acids. Per germline, CDR1 MNHEY and CDR2 SVGEGT. Here the CDR3 reads CASSYLLAGGNEQFF. The CDR3, as DNA: TGTGCCAGCAGTTACCTTCTAGCGGGAGGTAATGAGCAGTTCTTC.

The chain carries TRBV4-3 and TRBJ2-5, with TRBD2 identical over 9 bases. The CDR3 runs to 17 residues. Germline-derived CDR1 and CDR2 are LGHNA and YSLEER. The V and J ends lost 4 bases and 1 base, in that order; junction bases with no gene match: 10. The CDR3 DNA sequence: TGCGCCAGCAGCCCAAGCCCGGCGGGGGGGGTCCAAGAGACCCAGTACTTC. Translation: CASSPSPAGGVQETQYF.

The V call is TRBV27, the J call TRBJ2-7, with TRBD2 matching 8 bases. CDR1 is MNHEY and CDR2 is SMNVEV in the germline V gene (reference sequence). The CDR3 is 15 amino acids. Germline trimming cut 8 bases from V and 2 bases from J; bases unmatched to any gene: 11. CDR3 nucleotide sequence: TGTGCCAGCTCCCGCCCAGCGGGAGTACCCTACGAGCAGTACTTC. Its protein is CASSRPAGVPYEQYF.

The chain is built from TRBV5-1 and TRBJ1-4; D is perhaps TRBD1 (5 bases). Germline-derived CDR1 and CDR2 are SGHRS and YFSETQ. Between the trimmed V and J ends, which lost 0 bases and 8 bases, there was a span of 14 bases. This CDR3 region has 15 residues. CDR3 sequence (DNA): TGCGCCAGCAGCTTGGTCGACTCCGGGGGGGAAAAACTGTTTTTT. Encoded protein: CASSLVDSGGEKLFF.

The chain combines TRBV20-1 with TRBJ1-6, with 11 bases matching TRBD1. The CDR3 runs to 15 residues. The germline V gene encodes CDR1 DFQATT and CDR2 SNEGSKA (reference sequence). J was trimmed by 8 bases and V by 3 bases; bases with no gene match: 6. In DNA, the CDR3 is TGCAGTGCTAGTGGGGGACAGGGGGGTTATTCACCCCTCCACTTT. It is translated as CSASGGQGGYSPLHF.

V gene TRBV28 combines with J gene TRBJ2-1, with 9 nucleotides matching TRBD1. The length of the CDR3 is 18 residues. Germline V gives CDR1 MDHEN, CDR2 SYDVKM. V shed 2 bases and J 2 bases; nucleotides not matched to a gene: 10. CDR3 loop: CASSLRRDRDMPYNEQFF. The DNA for the CDR3 is TGTGCCAGCAGTTTACGCCGGGACAGGGATATGCCCTACAATGAGCAGTTCTTC.